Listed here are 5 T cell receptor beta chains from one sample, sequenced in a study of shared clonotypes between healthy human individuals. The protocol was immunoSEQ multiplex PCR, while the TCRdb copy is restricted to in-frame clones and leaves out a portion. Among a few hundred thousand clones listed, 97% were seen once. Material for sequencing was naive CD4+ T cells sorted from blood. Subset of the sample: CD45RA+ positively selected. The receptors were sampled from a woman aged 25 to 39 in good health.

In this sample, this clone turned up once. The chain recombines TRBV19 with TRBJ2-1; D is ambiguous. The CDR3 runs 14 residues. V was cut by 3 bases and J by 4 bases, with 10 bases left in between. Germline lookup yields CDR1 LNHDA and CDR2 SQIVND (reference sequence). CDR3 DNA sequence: TGTGCCAGTAGTATTAAAGGGCCATACAATGAGCAGTTCTTC. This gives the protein CASSIKGPYNEQFF.

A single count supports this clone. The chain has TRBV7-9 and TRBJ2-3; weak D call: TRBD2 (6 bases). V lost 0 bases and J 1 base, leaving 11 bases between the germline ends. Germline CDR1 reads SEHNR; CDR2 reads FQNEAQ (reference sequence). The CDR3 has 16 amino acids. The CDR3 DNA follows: TGTGCCAGCAGCTTAGCGGGAGGACCGCGCACAGATACGCAGTATTTT. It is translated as CASSLAGGPRTDTQYF.

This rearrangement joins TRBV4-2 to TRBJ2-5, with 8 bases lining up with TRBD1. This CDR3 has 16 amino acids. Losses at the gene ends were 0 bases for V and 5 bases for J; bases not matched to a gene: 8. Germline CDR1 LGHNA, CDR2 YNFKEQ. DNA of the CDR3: TGTGCCAGCAGCCAAGACCCCGGACAGGGATGGGAGACCCAGTACTTC. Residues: CASSQDPGQGWETQYF.

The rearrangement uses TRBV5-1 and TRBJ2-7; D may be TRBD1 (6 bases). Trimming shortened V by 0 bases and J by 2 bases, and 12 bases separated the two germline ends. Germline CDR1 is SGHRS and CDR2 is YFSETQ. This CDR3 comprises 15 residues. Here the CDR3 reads CASSLVSGATYEQYF. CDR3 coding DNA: TGCGCCAGCAGCTTGGTGTCAGGGGCAACCTACGAGCAGTACTTC.

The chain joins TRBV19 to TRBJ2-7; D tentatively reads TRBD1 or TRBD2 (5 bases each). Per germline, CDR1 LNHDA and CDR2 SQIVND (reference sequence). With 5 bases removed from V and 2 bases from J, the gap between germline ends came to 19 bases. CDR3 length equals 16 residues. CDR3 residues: CASSPPFGDPTYEQYF. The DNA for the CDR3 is TGTGCCAGTAGTCCCCCTTTTGGGGACCCCACCTACGAGCAGTACTTC. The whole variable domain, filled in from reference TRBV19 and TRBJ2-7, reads DGGITQSPKYLFRKEGQNVTLSCEQNLNHDAMYWYRQDPGQGLRLIYYSQIVNDFQKGDIAEGYSVSREKKESFPLTVTSAQKNPTAFYLCASSPPFGDPTYEQYFGPGTRLTVT.